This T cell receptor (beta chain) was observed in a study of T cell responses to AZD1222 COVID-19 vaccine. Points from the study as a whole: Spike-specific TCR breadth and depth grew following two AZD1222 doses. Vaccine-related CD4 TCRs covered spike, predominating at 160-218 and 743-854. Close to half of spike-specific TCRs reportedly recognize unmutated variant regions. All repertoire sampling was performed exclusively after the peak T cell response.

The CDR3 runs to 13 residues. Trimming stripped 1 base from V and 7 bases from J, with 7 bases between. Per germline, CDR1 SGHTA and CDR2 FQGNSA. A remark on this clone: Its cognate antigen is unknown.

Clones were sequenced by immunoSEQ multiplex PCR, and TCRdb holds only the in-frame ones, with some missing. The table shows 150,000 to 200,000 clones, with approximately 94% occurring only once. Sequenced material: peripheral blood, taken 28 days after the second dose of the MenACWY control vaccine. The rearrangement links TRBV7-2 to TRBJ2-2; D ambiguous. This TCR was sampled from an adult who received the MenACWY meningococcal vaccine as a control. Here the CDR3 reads CASSLGGSGELFF. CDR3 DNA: TGTGCCAGCAGCTTAGGCGGAAGCGGGGAGCTGTTTTTT.